These 13 T cell receptor beta chains were all obtained from the same sample, sequenced in a study of CD8 T cells in Susac syndrome. The authors reverse transcribed roughly 0.5 to 1 ug RNA with random hexamers. TCRdb reanalysed the immunoSEQ multiplex PCR reads using MiXCR and keeps one entry per CDR3 protein. The table has 160,000 or so distinct CDR3 sequences, 85% to 95% seen once; the top ten hold around 0.15%. Sequences were obtained from CD8+ T cells from PBMCs. Receptor source: a human donor with multiple sclerosis.

The V and J genes are TRBV28 and TRBJ2-1; no definite D call. V was clipped by 3 bases and J by 4 bases, with 7 bases between them. Germline CDR1 reads MDHEN; CDR2 reads SYDVKM. The CDR3 length is 13 residues. The CDR3 is CASSFVQYNEQFF. Here the CDR3 DNA reads TGTGCCAGCAGTTTTGTTCAGTACAATGAGCAGTTCTTC.

DNA for the CDR3: TGTGCCAGCAGGGACTCGACAGGGCCCAACGAGCAGTACTTC. Protein sequence: CASRDSTGPNEQYF. The chain combines TRBV7-8 with TRBJ2-7, with TRBD1 matching over 7 bases. V dropped 6 bases and J dropped 5; count of bases not matched to a gene: 10. CDR1 and CDR2 (germline): SGHVS, FQNEAQ. The CDR3 has 14 amino acids.

The rearrangement links TRBV20-1 to TRBJ2-1, with no clear D. This CDR3 contains 11 residues. V shed 3 bases and J shed 9 bases, with 9 bases lying between them. In germline, CDR1 is DFQATT, CDR2 SNEGSKA (reference sequence). CDR3 loop: CSASGVGEQFF. In DNA, the CDR3 is TGCAGTGCTAGTGGCGTTGGTGAGCAGTTCTTC.

The chain uses TRBV5-1 and TRBJ1-4; 9 nucleotides agree with TRBD1. V was clipped by 4 bases and J by 8 bases; unmatched bases: 6. This CDR3 is built from 14 residues. Germline CDR1 SGHRS, CDR2 YFSETQ. CDR3 loop: CASSPGQGREKLFF. CDR3 coding DNA: TGCGCCAGCAGCCCAGGACAGGGGAGGGAAAAACTGTTTTTT. The entire variable domain, with the rest obtained from reference TRBV5-1 and TRBJ1-4, is as follows: KAGVTQTPRYLIKTRGQQVTLSCSPISGHRSVSWYQQTPGQGLQFLFEYFSETQRNKGNFPGRFSGRQFSNSRSEMNVSTLELGDSALYLCASSPGQGREKLFFGSGTQLSVL.

This chain joins TRBV10-2 and TRBJ2-3; 9 bases are a match to TRBD2. The CDR3 consists of 17 residues. CDR1 is WSHSY and CDR2 is SAAADI in the germline V gene. The junction had 16 bases not matched to a gene; V was cut back by 10 bases and J by 2 bases. CDR3 residues: CATKPAPGLADTDTQYF. CDR3 nucleotide sequence: TGCGCCACCAAGCCGGCCCCGGGACTAGCTGACACAGATACGCAGTATTTT.

The chain is built from TRBV28 and TRBJ2-7; no firm D call. Germline CDR1 is MDHEN and CDR2 is SYDVKM. V lost 3 bases and J lost 5, with 8 bases in between. The CDR3 covers 12 residues. Here the CDR3 reads CASSFLVHEQYF. CDR3 nucleotide sequence: TGTGCCAGCAGTTTCTTGGTTCACGAGCAGTACTTC.

V gene TRBV7-9 combines with J gene TRBJ2-2; D not resolved. Per the germline V gene, CDR1 is SEHNR and CDR2 is FQNEAQ (reference sequence). V lost 4 bases and J 3 bases, leaving 21 bases between the germline ends. This CDR3 spans 18 amino acids. The CDR3 sequence is CASSSSKGRAPHTGELFF. CDR3 DNA sequence: TGTGCCAGCAGCTCCTCCAAAGGCCGGGCACCTCACACCGGGGAGCTGTTTTTT.

V gene TRBV29-1 combines with J gene TRBJ2-7; 9 nucleotides line up with TRBD1. The CDR3 has 15 residues. The germline gives CDR1 SQVTM, CDR2 ANQGSEA. The V segment lost 0 bases and the J segment 9 bases; nucleotides outside the gene matches: 12. This CDR3 is CSVEDLQGARLVQYF. CDR3 nucleotides: TGCAGCGTTGAAGATCTACAGGGGGCGCGTCTGGTGCAGTACTTC.

The genes are TRBV20-1 and TRBJ1-2; D is possibly TRBD1 (5 bases). The CDR3 contains 13 residues. V lost 1 base, J lost 2 bases, and 8 bases lay in between. Germline CDR1 and CDR2: DFQATT and SNEGSKA (reference sequence). The CDR3 loop reads CSARAPGNYGYTF. The CDR3 nucleotides read TGCAGTGCTAGAGCCCCAGGGAACTATGGCTACACCTTC.

The rearrangement uses TRBV12-3 or TRBV12-4 and TRBJ1-2; D is ambiguous. Trimming took off 8 bases at V and 8 bases at J, with 9 bases between the two ends. The CDR3 runs to 10 residues. Here the CDR3 DNA reads TGTGCCAGCCGAGAGGGAGGCTACACCTTC. Translation: CASREGGYTF.

This chain joins TRBV12-3 or TRBV12-4 and TRBJ1-1; D not certain. The CDR3 spans 11 residues. Trimming shortened V by 6 bases and J by 8 bases, and 10 bases separated the two germline ends. The CDR3 sequence: CASRLENEAFF. The CDR3 bases are TGTGCCAGCAGACTCGAGAACGAAGCTTTCTTT.

The V gene is TRBV3-1, the J gene TRBJ2-3, with D possibly matching TRBD2 (6 bases). The ends were cut back, 2 bases at V and 0 bases at J, with 24 bases in the middle. Germline CDR1 LGHDT, CDR2 YNNKEL (reference sequence). This CDR3 spans 20 amino acids. CDR3 nucleotides: TGTGCCAGCAGCCAACCAAGCCGGGACTTAGCGACACCTAGCACAGATACGCAGTATTTT. It specifies CASSQPSRDLATPSTDTQYF.

This chain uses TRBV28 with TRBJ2-1; D possibly corresponds to TRBD2 (6 bases). The CDR3 extends over 16 amino acids. Germline V CDR1 and CDR2: MDHEN, SYDVKM. Trimming took 7 bases from V and 3 from J, leaving 19 bases between them. CDR3 region: CASTTAKGGYYNEQFF. The CDR3 coding sequence is TGTGCCAGCACCACAGCAAAGGGAGGTTACTACAATGAGCAGTTCTTC. Filled out from reference TRBV28 and TRBJ2-1, the complete variable domain reads DVKVTQSSRYLVKRTGEKVFLECVQDMDHENMFWYRQDPGLGLRLIYFSYDVKMKEKGDIPEGYSVSREKKERFSLILESASTNQTSMYLCASTTAKGGYYNEQFFGPGTRLTVL.